This record looks at one T cell receptor (beta chain) sequence and its context. Patients in Seattle were enrolled during active infection, then followed longitudinally. Authors' methods: The authors estimated nucleated cell counts from reference gene primer amplification. Only in-frame clones appear in the TCRdb table, and some are missing; sequencing was by immunoSEQ multiplex PCR. That table furnishes V, J and clone size, whereas the DNA furnished D and trimming. This sample has about 270,000 clones, with 86% found just once. From germline, CDR1 is SGHNT and CDR2 YYREEE (reference sequence). The CDR3 extends over 14 amino acids. V was cut by 2 bases and J by 5 bases, with 11 bases left in between. The data were obtained in a study of blood T cell repertoires in COVID-19. Study context: Acute and convalescent COVID-19 samples came from the United States, Italy and Spain. Sources were T cells, B-cell-depleted T cells, or PBMCs; the material itself was cDNA or gDNA.

The sequence was collected from a woman of 80 years or more with COVID-19, enrolled during active disease. The V and J genes are TRBV5-4 and TRBJ2-1, with D unresolved. The sample taken for sequencing was peripheral blood. The CDR3 region has the DNA TGTGCCAGCAGCTTCGACTTCATGAACAATGAGCAGTTCTTC. Translation gives CASSFDFMNNEQFF.